The 16 T cell receptor beta chains given below trace back to one sample, sequenced in a study of cytomegalovirus exposure and HLA in healthy donors. Amplification used 60 Vbeta primers and 13 Jbeta primers. Generated by immunoSEQ multiplex PCR, the TCRdb table keeps only in-frame clones and is missing some. The sample lists roughly 140,000 clones, approximately 80% occurring once. The sequenced material came from PBMCs. These receptors all stem from a woman aged 55-69 years in good health and CMV-seropositive.

V is TRBV7-3 and J is TRBJ2-1; weak D call: TRBD2 (6 bases). The CDR3 is made up of 15 amino acids. The V and J ends lost 5 bases and 5 bases respectively, with 16 bases between them. Per germline, CDR1 SGHTA and CDR2 FQGTGA. The CDR3 sequence: CASSPSGLRDNEQFF. The CDR3 region has the DNA TGTGCCAGCAGCCCCAGCGGACTAAGAGACAATGAGCAGTTCTTC. Full variable domain (remainder filled in from reference TRBV7-3 and TRBJ2-1): GAGVSQTPSNKVTEKGKYVELRCDPISGHTALYWYRQSLGQGPEFLIYFQGTGAADDSGLPNDRFFAVRPEGSVSTLKIQRTERGDSAVYLCASSPSGLRDNEQFFGPGTRLTVL.

The chain is built from TRBV19 and TRBJ2-5; 8 nucleotides align to TRBD2. V shed 7 bases and J 10 bases; nucleotides not matched to a gene: 5. CDR1 is LNHDA, CDR2 SQIVND, per germline (reference sequence). This CDR3 region has 11 residues. CDR3 DNA sequence: TGTGCCAGTATGAGCGGGGGCGTCCAGTACTTC. This codes for CASMSGGVQYF.

In this sample, this clone turned up once. The genes are TRBV7-2 and TRBJ2-2; possibly TRBD1 for D (6 bases). Germline-derived CDR1 and CDR2 are SGHTA and FQGNSA. V lost 0 bases to trimming and J lost 7 bases, with 12 bases between them. This CDR3 contains 15 residues. In DNA, the CDR3 is TGTGCCAGCAGCTTAGCGGCAGGGGCGGGCGGGGAGCTGTTTTTT. It specifies CASSLAAGAGGELFF. The variable domain in full, with the rest retrieved from reference TRBV7-2 and TRBJ2-2, is GAGVSQSPSNKVTEKGKDVELRCDPISGHTALYWYRQSLGQGLEFLIYFQGNSAPDKSGLPSDRFSAERTGGSVSTLTIQRTQQEDSAVYLCASSLAAGAGGELFFGEGSRLTVL.

The chain employs TRBV27 and TRBJ2-5, with 10 bases aligning to TRBD2. The trim removed 4 bases at V and 5 bases at J, leaving 4 bases unmatched. This CDR3 is 14 amino acids long. Germline CDR1 MNHEY, CDR2 SMNVEV (reference sequence). CDR3 sequence (DNA): TGTGCCAGCAGTTCTAGCGGGAGTTATGAGACCCAGTACTTC. This gives the protein CASSSSGSYETQYF.

The chain carries TRBV7-6 and TRBJ2-1, with D maybe TRBD1 (6 bases). The CDR3 spans 14 residues. V lost 5 bases, J lost 2 bases, and 10 bases lay in between. CDR1 and CDR2 (germline): SGHVS, FNYEAQ. The CDR3, as DNA: TGTGCCAGCAGCGTCAGGGGTCCCTACAATGAGCAGTTCTTC. It codes for CASSVRGPYNEQFF.

The chain joins TRBV5-1 to TRBJ2-1; 14 nucleotides match TRBD2. CDR1 is SGHRS and CDR2 is YFSETQ in the germline V gene. The length of the CDR3 is 17 residues. With V trimmed by 4 bases and J by 6 bases, 9 bases remained unmatched. Here the CDR3 DNA reads TGCGCCAGCAGCCCCAGACTAGCGGGAGGGCCCGGCAATGAGCAGTTCTTC. Residues: CASSPRLAGGPGNEQFF.

The chain employs TRBV11-3 and TRBJ2-5; 10 nucleotides line up with TRBD2. Germline V gene data show CDR1 as SGHNT and CDR2 as YENEEA. Germline trimming cut 3 bases from V and 5 bases from J; bases unmatched to any gene: 6. The CDR3 covers 15 residues. Here the CDR3 reads CASSFLAGDQETQYF. CDR3 sequence (DNA): TGTGCCAGCAGCTTCCTAGCGGGAGATCAGGAGACCCAGTACTTC.

The rearrangement uses TRBV4-3 and TRBJ2-7; the D gene is possibly TRBD1 (6 bases). Looked up from germline, CDR1 is LGHNA and CDR2 is YSLEER. The CDR3 covers 17 residues. V was trimmed by 1 base and J by 1 base, leaving 17 bases between them. CDR3 protein: CASSQAPGLGASYEQYF. In DNA, the CDR3 is TGCGCCAGCAGCCAAGCCCCTGGGTTGGGGGCGTCCTACGAGCAGTACTTC.

The chain is built from TRBV7-9 and TRBJ2-5, with unresolved D. V dropped 5 bases and J dropped 3 bases, with 4 bases sitting between them. Germline V gene data show CDR1 as SEHNR and CDR2 as FQNEAQ (reference sequence). CDR3 length equals 11 residues. CDR3 DNA: TGTGCCAGCAGCCGTAAAGAGACCCAGTACTTC. Its translation is CASSRKETQYF. The variable domain in full, with the rest retrieved from reference TRBV7-9 and TRBJ2-5, is DTGVSQNPRHKITKRGQNVTFRCDPISEHNRLYWYRQTLGQGPEFLTYFQNEAQLEKSRLLSDRFSAERPKGSFSTLEIQRTEQGDSAMYLCASSRKETQYFGPGTRLLVL.

The chain carries TRBV14 and TRBJ2-7; TRBD1 matches at 9 bases. CDR1 and CDR2 from the germline V gene are SGHDN and FVKESK. Unmatched junction bases numbered 7, after V lost 1 base and J lost 3 bases. This CDR3 spans 16 amino acids. The CDR3 loop reads CASSQVWGQGDYEQYF. DNA of the CDR3: TGTGCCAGCAGCCAAGTCTGGGGACAGGGCGACTACGAGCAGTACTTC.

This chain uses TRBV9 with TRBJ1-4, with 7 nucleotides matching TRBD1. In germline, CDR1 is SGDLS, CDR2 YYNGEE. CDR3 length: 14 residues. With 2 bases clipped from V and 8 bases from J, the junction kept 6 bases outside the gene matches. The CDR3 sequence: CASSVTGEMEKLFF. The DNA for the CDR3 is TGTGCCAGCAGCGTCACAGGGGAGATGGAAAAACTGTTTTTT.

V usage is TRBV4-1 and J usage is TRBJ1-1, with a weak D call TRBD1 (5 bases). Trimming cost V 7 bases and J 2 bases, with 14 bases left between them. CDR1 is MGHRA, CDR2 YSYEKL, per germline. The CDR3 has 14 amino acids. The CDR3 here is CASTSGAGNTEAFF. For the CDR3, the DNA is TGCGCCAGCACATCCGGGGCGGGAAACACTGAAGCTTTCTTT.

This clone appeared a few times. This sequence joins TRBV27 and TRBJ2-3; a possible D gene is TRBD1 (5 bases). The CDR3 covers 18 residues. Germline values: CDR1 MNHEY, CDR2 SMNVEV (reference sequence). V gave up 2 bases and J gave up 0 bases, with 18 bases separating them. The CDR3 spells CASSLSSRQQGSTDTQYF. CDR3 bases: TGTGCCAGCAGTTTAAGTTCTAGGCAGCAGGGAAGCACAGATACGCAGTATTTT.

The chain links TRBV7-8 to TRBJ1-5; TRBD1 is a possible D gene (6 bases). CDR1 SGHVS and CDR2 FQNEAQ come from the germline V gene. This CDR3 region has 15 residues. V dropped 4 bases and J dropped 6 bases, with 16 bases sitting between them. CDR3 amino acids: CASSSTDRYGQPQHF. In DNA form, the CDR3 reads TGTGCCAGCAGCTCTACAGACAGGTACGGTCAGCCCCAGCATTTT.

This clone has more than one count but fewer than ten. V is TRBV7-9 and J is TRBJ2-5; 8 bases line up with TRBD1. This CDR3 contains 14 residues. V dropped 4 bases and J dropped 5; count of bases not matched to a gene: 6. Germline-derived CDR1 and CDR2 are SEHNR and FQNEAQ (reference sequence). CDR3 sequence reads: CASSSGQVLETQYF. The CDR3 DNA reads as TGTGCCAGCAGCTCGGGACAGGTGTTGGAGACCCAGTACTTC.

The chain couples TRBV10-3 to TRBJ1-2; weak D call: TRBD1 (6 bases). Germline V gene sequence: CDR1 ENHRY, CDR2 SYGVKD. The CDR3 runs to 14 residues. The V end was cut by 0 bases, the J end by 2 bases, with 7 bases between. CDR3 nucleotide sequence: TGTGCCATCAGTGAGTCCACAGGGAACTATGGCTACACCTTC. Translation gives CAISESTGNYGYTF.